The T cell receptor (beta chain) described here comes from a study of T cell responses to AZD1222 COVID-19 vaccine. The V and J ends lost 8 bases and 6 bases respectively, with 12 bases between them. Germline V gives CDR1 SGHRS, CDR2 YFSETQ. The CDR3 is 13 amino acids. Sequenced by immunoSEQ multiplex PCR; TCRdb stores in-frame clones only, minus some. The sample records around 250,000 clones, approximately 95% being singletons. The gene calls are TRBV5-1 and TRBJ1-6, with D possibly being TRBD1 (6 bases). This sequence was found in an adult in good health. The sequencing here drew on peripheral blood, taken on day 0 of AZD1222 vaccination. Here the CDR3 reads CASRTETNSPLHF. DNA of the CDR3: TGCGCCAGTCGGACAGAAACTAATTCACCCCTCCACTTT.